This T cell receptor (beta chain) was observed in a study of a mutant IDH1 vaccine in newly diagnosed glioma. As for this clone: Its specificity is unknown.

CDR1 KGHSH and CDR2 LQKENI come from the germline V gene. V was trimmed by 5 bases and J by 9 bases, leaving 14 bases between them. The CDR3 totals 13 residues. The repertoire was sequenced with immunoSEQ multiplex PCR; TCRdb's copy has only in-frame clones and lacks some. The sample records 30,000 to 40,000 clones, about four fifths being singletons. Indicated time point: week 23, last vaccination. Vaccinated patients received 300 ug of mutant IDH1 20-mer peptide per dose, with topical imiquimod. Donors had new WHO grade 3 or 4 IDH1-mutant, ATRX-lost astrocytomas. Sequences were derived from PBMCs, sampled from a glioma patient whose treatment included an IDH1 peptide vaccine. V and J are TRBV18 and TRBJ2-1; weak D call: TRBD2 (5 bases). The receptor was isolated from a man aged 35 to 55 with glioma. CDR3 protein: CASSALGSGEQFF. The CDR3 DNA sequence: TGTGCCAGCTCAGCTCTAGGGAGCGGTGAGCAGTTCTTC.